This paragraph covers one T cell receptor (beta chain) sequence. Original data processing: Amplification with reference gene primers provided the estimates of nucleated cell counts. Generated by immunoSEQ multiplex PCR, the TCRdb table keeps only in-frame clones and is missing some. Clonal size and the V and J genes are those of that table, whereas D and trimming came from the DNA. The sample consists of over 70,000 clones, roughly three quarters of them appearing once. These data originate in a study of blood T cell repertoires in COVID-19. In the study overall: Nucleic acid was either cDNA or gDNA, and it came from T cells, B-cell-depleted T cells, or PBMCs.

After removal of 8 bases from V and 5 bases from J, the junction contained 6 bases not matched to a gene. The V gene's germline CDR1 is LNHDA and CDR2 SQIVND (reference sequence). The CDR3 extends over 13 amino acids. The TCR was taken from a woman aged 80 or older with acute or convalescent COVID-19. The sample comprised peripheral blood. The V call is TRBV19, the J call TRBJ1-1; 9 nucleotides agree with TRBD1. CDR3 protein: CASDRGSRTEAFF. In nucleotides, the CDR3 is TGTGCCAGTGACAGGGGGAGTCGAACTGAAGCTTTCTTT.